This entry concerns a single T cell receptor beta chain. This sample is part of a study of blood T cell repertoires in COVID-19. Study background: The analysed material was cDNA or gDNA that came from T cells, B-cell-depleted T cells, or PBMCs.

This CDR3 comprises 16 residues. Germline lookup yields CDR1 LNHNV and CDR2 YYDKDF (reference sequence). The junction had 6 bases not matched to a gene; V was cut back by 0 bases and J by 4 bases. Seattle patients were enrolled while actively infected and followed longitudinally. In the original analysis: Researchers report that nucleated cell counts were estimated from reference gene primer amplification. Sequenced by immunoSEQ multiplex PCR; TCRdb stores in-frame clones only, minus some. The V and J calls and clone size are taken from that table; D and trimming were inferred from the DNA. The sample holds roughly 290,000 clones, around 90% seen once.

This TCR was recovered from a young woman with COVID-19, enrolled during active disease. Material for sequencing was peripheral blood. The chain links TRBV15 to TRBJ1-5; 7 bases are a match to TRBD1. The CDR3 nucleotides are TGTGCCACCAGCAGAGATAGGCAGGGGGGTAATCAGCCCCAGCATTTT. The encoded protein is CATSRDRQGGNQPQHF.